This T cell receptor beta chain was documented in a study of blood T cell repertoires in COVID-19. Study background: Both acute and convalescent COVID-19 samples were obtained from the United States, Italy and Spain. Nucleic acid was either cDNA or gDNA, and it came from T cells, B-cell-depleted T cells, or PBMCs.

Generated by immunoSEQ multiplex PCR, the TCRdb table keeps only in-frame clones and is missing some. The profile shows some 150,000 clones, more than 70% of them singletons. There are 13 residues in the CDR3. Trimming stripped 3 bases from V and 1 base from J, with 9 bases between. From germline, CDR1 is DFQATT and CDR2 SNEGSKA (reference sequence). Sequencing was carried out using peripheral blood. The chain uses TRBV20-1 and TRBJ2-5; D is possibly TRBD1 (7 bases). The sequence was collected from a human donor in a cohort sampled during active COVID-19. This CDR3 is CSASQGGQETQYF. The DNA of the CDR3 is TGCAGTGCTAGTCAGGGGGGCCAAGAGACCCAGTACTTC.